The next 32 T cell receptor beta chains were all read from a single sample in a study of lymphopenia after photon versus proton radiotherapy (dated by TCRdb to about 2019). The library was generated by the immunoSEQ multiplex PCR assay. Held by TCRdb, this immuneACCESS table contains in-frame sequences only and omits some clones. Under half of the omission traces to an unresolved V gene where checked; the cause of the rest is unknown. The sample contains 37,000 or so clones, more than 70% of them found a single time. Approximately 2.9% of the sample comes from the top ten. The specimen comprised peripheral blood, sampled from a patient treated with photon-based radiotherapy. The receptors were sampled from a man aged 50-59 years with gastric cancer.

CDR3 bases: TGTGCCAGCAGTTACCTGACTAGGGGAACCGGGGAGCTGTTTTTT. This translates into CASSYLTRGTGELFF. The chain has TRBV6-5 and TRBJ2-2; possible D gene TRBD2, 6 bases. Germline CDR1 reads MNHEY; CDR2 reads SVGAGI. The CDR3 runs to 15 residues. The germline V and J ends were trimmed by 2 bases and 5 bases, with 12 bases remaining between them.

V and J are TRBV23-1 and TRBJ1-3, with D hard to call. TRBV23-1 is an ORF, and what it does is uncertain. V was pared by 0 bases and J by 0 bases, with 12 bases between. The CDR3 sequence is 17 residues long. The CDR3 bases are TGCGCCAGCAGTCAATCGACACCCCCGAGCTCTGGAAACACCATATATTTT. Encoded protein: CASSQSTPPSSGNTIYF.

V usage is TRBV6-1 and J usage is TRBJ1-2; 10 nucleotides align to TRBD1. In germline, CDR1 is MNHNS, CDR2 SASEGT. The V segment lost 4 bases and the J segment 4 bases; nucleotides outside the gene matches: 6. The CDR3 is 15 amino acids. CDR3 residues: CASSAPGQGSYGYTF. Here the CDR3 DNA reads TGTGCCAGCAGTGCCCCGGGACAGGGGAGCTATGGCTACACCTTC.

The genes are TRBV9 and TRBJ2-7; D ambiguous. The length of the CDR3 is 13 residues. Per germline, CDR1 SGDLS and CDR2 YYNGEE. The V end lost 6 bases, the J end lost 7 bases, and 17 bases lay between the germline ends. In nucleotides, the CDR3 is TGTGCCAGCAACACTTACGAGTCGGAGGAGCAGTACTTC. Protein: CASNTYESEEQYF.

The V and J genes are TRBV2 and TRBJ2-5; D tentatively reads TRBD1 or TRBD2 (5 bases each). CDR3 length: 13 residues. Deletions cut 6 bases from V and 1 base from J, with 9 bases between. CDR1 is SNHLY and CDR2 is FYNNEI in the germline V gene. CDR3 nucleotide sequence: TGTGCCAGCAGAGGGACGGCCCAAGAGACCCAGTACTTC. Protein: CASRGTAQETQYF.

V is TRBV5-1 and J is TRBJ2-2; D remains ambiguous. This CDR3 comprises 17 residues. V was clipped by 0 bases and J by 4 bases, with 16 bases between them. Germline V gene sequence: CDR1 SGHRS, CDR2 YFSETQ. The DNA for the CDR3 is TGCGCCAGCAGCTTGGAATACGGACCGCGAGGCACCGGGGAGCTGTTTTTT. Its protein is CASSLEYGPRGTGELFF.

This clone came up a few times. The rearrangement uses TRBV19 and TRBJ2-2; D remains unclear. The CDR3 is 14 residues long. Germline CDR1 reads LNHDA; CDR2 reads SQIVND (reference sequence). V shed 5 bases and J shed 4 bases, with 11 bases lying between them. Written as DNA, the CDR3 is TGTGCCAGTAGTCCAGGACCTGTCACCGGGGAGCTGTTTTTT. This sequence encodes CASSPGPVTGELFF. Combining the CDR3 with reference TRBV19 and TRBJ2-2 gives the whole variable domain DGGITQSPKYLFRKEGQNVTLSCEQNLNHDAMYWYRQDPGQGLRLIYYSQIVNDFQKGDIAEGYSVSREKKESFPLTVTSAQKNPTAFYLCASSPGPVTGELFFGEGSRLTVL.

For the CDR3, the DNA is TGTGCCAGCAGTGCATCAGGACAGATCAATCAGCCCCAGCATTTT. This codes for CASSASGQINQPQHF. This rearrangement joins TRBV6-1 to TRBJ1-5; maybe TRBD1 (6 bases). This CDR3 region has 15 residues. Per germline, CDR1 MNHNS and CDR2 SASEGT. The ends were cut back, 4 bases at V and 3 bases at J, with 13 bases in the middle.

The chain carries TRBV11-2 and TRBJ2-5; the match to TRBD1 covers 7 bases. The CDR3 is 14 amino acids. V was clipped by 3 bases and J by 1 base; unmatched bases: 2. Germline CDR1 reads SGHAT; CDR2 reads FQNNGV. CDR3: CASSFGTVQETQYF. The DNA of the CDR3 is TGTGCCAGCAGCTTTGGGACAGTCCAAGAGACCCAGTACTTC.

This clone was detected a few times. The V and J genes are TRBV6-1 and TRBJ2-1, with 8 nucleotides matching TRBD1. The CDR3 spans 16 residues. Germline CDR1 reads MNHNS; CDR2 reads SASEGT. The trim removed 2 bases at V and 2 bases at J, leaving 5 bases unmatched. CDR3 nucleotides: TGTGCCAGCAGTGAACCAGGGGGCGCCCCCTACAATGAGCAGTTCTTC. Translating gives CASSEPGGAPYNEQFF.

This sequence joins TRBV2 and TRBJ2-3, with unresolved D. This CDR3 is 14 amino acids long. The ends were cut back, 4 bases at V and 0 bases at J, with 8 bases in the middle. The germline CDR1 and CDR2 sequences are SNHLY and FYNNEI. CDR3 DNA: TGTGCCAGCAGTGCGGCCGCTAGCACAGATACGCAGTATTTT. Protein: CASSAAASTDTQYF.

The rearrangement links TRBV2 to TRBJ1-1; D not certain. V gave up 4 bases and J gave up 1 base, with 10 bases separating them. The CDR3 is 14 residues long. Germline values: CDR1 SNHLY, CDR2 FYNNEI. CDR3 nucleotide sequence: TGTGCCAGCAGTGGGGTTTACAGGAACACTGAAGCTTTCTTT. It specifies CASSGVYRNTEAFF.

The genes are TRBV21-1 and TRBJ2-7. TRBV21-1 is a documented pseudogene. CDR3 size: 16 residues. CDR3 nucleotides: TGTGCCAGCAGCAAAAATCTAGGCAAGGATGGGCACGAGCAGTACTTC. Translation gives CASSKNLGKDGHEQYF.

The chain links TRBV5-4 to TRBJ2-1; TRBD2 matches at 8 bases. This CDR3 is 18 amino acids long. Per the germline V gene, CDR1 is SGHNT and CDR2 is YYREEE (reference sequence). The trim removed 3 bases at V and 4 bases at J, leaving 15 bases unmatched. The CDR3 nucleotides are TGTGCCAGCAGCTACCGGATTTCAGCGGGAGACGCGTACAATGAGCAGTTCTTC. Protein product: CASSYRISAGDAYNEQFF.

The chain joins TRBV5-1 to TRBJ1-1, with unresolved D. The CDR3 sequence is 15 residues long. Germline V gene data show CDR1 as SGHRS and CDR2 as YFSETQ. Trimming took 0 bases from V and 2 from J, leaving 11 bases between them. This CDR3 reads CASSLESRHNTEAFF. The DNA of the CDR3 is TGCGCCAGCAGCTTGGAGAGCAGACATAACACTGAAGCTTTCTTT.

The rearrangement links TRBV4-3 to TRBJ2-7; 10 nucleotides line up with TRBD1. V trimming: 4 bases; J trimming: 4 bases; junction bases outside the gene matches: 4. Germline V gives CDR1 LGHNA, CDR2 YSLEER. There are 14 residues in the CDR3. The CDR3 DNA reads TGCGCCAGCAGCCCCGGGACAGGGGCGTACGAGCAGTACTTC. This encodes CASSPGTGAYEQYF.

J is TRBJ2-1 and V is TRBV2; 13 positions match TRBD2. CDR1 and CDR2 (germline): SNHLY, FYNNEI. The CDR3 consists of 14 residues. V shed 4 bases and J 9 bases; nucleotides not matched to a gene: 3. The CDR3 nucleotides are TGTGCCAGCAGTGGGACTAGCGGGAGAAGTGAGCAGTTCTTC. This sequence encodes CASSGTSGRSEQFF.

The CDR3 DNA is TGCGCCAGCAGTGATATTTCGGGACCTCACACTGAAGCTTTCTTT. As protein: CASSDISGPHTEAFF. The V and J genes are TRBV10-1 and TRBJ1-1, with a possible D match to TRBD1 (5 bases). The germline V gene encodes CDR1 WNHNN and CDR2 SYGVQD (reference sequence). This CDR3 spans 15 amino acids. Trimming stripped 3 bases from V and 3 bases from J, with 14 bases between.

The J gene is TRBJ1-2, the V gene TRBV9, with TRBD1 as a possible D gene (5 bases). V lost 4 bases and J lost 8, with 18 bases in between. The CDR3 contains 14 residues. CDR1 and CDR2 from the germline V gene are SGDLS and YYNGEE. CDR3 region: CASSTGPRGDGYTF. The CDR3 DNA is TGTGCCAGCAGCACCGGACCGAGGGGTGACGGCTACACCTTC.

The chain joins TRBV6-1 to TRBJ1-5, with D uncertain. The V gene's germline CDR1 is MNHNS and CDR2 SASEGT. Trimming shortened V by 2 bases and J by 10 bases, and 15 bases separated the two germline ends. CDR3 length: 14 amino acids. The CDR3 DNA follows: TGTGCCAGCAGTGAACTAAAGGGCCCGGTACCCCAGCATTTT. It codes for CASSELKGPVPQHF.

Points on this clone: Other DNA sequences of this sample code for an identical CDR3. The rearrangement joins TRBV7-9 to TRBJ2-2; 12 bases align to TRBD2. The junction had 2 bases not matched to a gene; V was cut back by 4 bases and J by 5 bases. CDR3 length: 15 residues. Germline-derived CDR1 and CDR2 are SEHNR and FQNEAQ (reference sequence). DNA for the CDR3: TGTGCCAGCAGCTCAGGACTAGCGGGGACCGGGGAGCTGTTTTTT. Its translation is CASSSGLAGTGELFF.

The chain carries TRBV6-1 and TRBJ2-7; no clear D gene. The CDR3 contains 14 residues. Trimming took off 6 bases at V and 3 bases at J, with 15 bases between the two ends. Looked up from germline, CDR1 is MNHNS and CDR2 is SASEGT. The CDR3 nucleotides are TGTGCCAGCAGGGCAGAAGTCCTTAACTACGAGCAGTACTTC. Its protein is CASRAEVLNYEQYF.

The V and J genes are TRBV6-6 and TRBJ1-3, with unresolved D. This CDR3 region has 15 residues. The V end lost 8 bases, the J end lost 3 bases, and 17 bases lay between the germline ends. CDR1 MNHNY and CDR2 SVGAGI come from the germline V gene (reference sequence). CDR3 sequence reads: CASRTNAGIGNTIYF. The CDR3 DNA sequence: TGTGCCAGCCGAACTAACGCCGGGATTGGAAACACCATATATTTT.

The J gene is TRBJ2-5, the V gene TRBV7-2, with unresolved D. V was trimmed by 4 bases and J by 5 bases, leaving 14 bases between them. CDR3 size: 14 residues. The germline V gene has CDR1 SGHTA and CDR2 FQGNSA. CDR3 in DNA: TGTGCCAGCAGCTCCTCCCGTGGTCGGGAGACCCAGTACTTC. It yields the protein CASSSSRGRETQYF.

The chain employs TRBV19 and TRBJ1-5; 8 bases align to TRBD1. The CDR3 runs 18 residues. V trimming: 2 bases; J trimming: 1 base; junction bases outside the gene matches: 10. CDR1 and CDR2 (germline): LNHDA, SQIVND (reference sequence). CDR3 sequence: CASSINSRGRISNQPQHF. CDR3 in DNA: TGTGCCAGTAGTATAAACTCCAGGGGGCGAATAAGCAATCAGCCCCAGCATTTT.

The V gene is TRBV5-6, the J gene TRBJ2-7; unclear D gene. V was clipped by 1 base and J by 3 bases, with 17 bases between them. CDR1 SGHDT and CDR2 YYEEEE come from the germline V gene. CDR3 length: 16 amino acids. In nucleotides, the CDR3 is TGTGCCAGCAGCTTGATAAAAGTCGGCTCAAACTACGAGCAGTACTTC. The encoded protein is CASSLIKVGSNYEQYF.

V and J are TRBV2 and TRBJ1-5; D is ambiguous. Between the trimmed V and J ends, which lost 6 bases and 0 bases, there was a span of 12 bases. CDR3 length equals 15 residues. Per germline, CDR1 SNHLY and CDR2 FYNNEI. The CDR3 DNA follows: TGTGCCAGCAGGACTCGACAAGATAGCAATCAGCCCCAGCATTTT. It encodes CASRTRQDSNQPQHF.

This chain links TRBV6-5 with TRBJ2-1, with 10 bases lining up with TRBD2. The trim removed 4 bases at V and 7 bases at J, leaving 4 bases unmatched. The V gene's germline CDR1 is MNHEY and CDR2 SVGAGI. CDR3 length: 14 amino acids. The CDR3 spells CASSSSGSWNEQFF. DNA of the CDR3: TGTGCCAGCAGTTCTAGCGGGAGTTGGAATGAGCAGTTCTTC.

The chain carries TRBV9 and TRBJ2-1; 10 bases are shared with TRBD2. The length of the CDR3 is 19 residues. The V gene end was trimmed by 3 bases and the J gene end by 4 bases; junction bases not matched to a gene: 16. Germline lookup yields CDR1 SGDLS and CDR2 YYNGEE. CDR3 in DNA: TGTGCCAGCAGCGCCCGGACTAGCGGCGGTTTCTCACTTTACAATGAGCAGTTCTTC. This encodes CASSARTSGGFSLYNEQFF.

This sequence joins TRBV28 and TRBJ2-7; 7 bases map to TRBD2. With V trimmed by 3 bases and J by 3 bases, 2 bases remained unmatched. Germline V CDR1 and CDR2: MDHEN, SYDVKM. The CDR3 loop spans 13 amino acids. This CDR3 is CASSFGGNYEQYF. In nucleotides, the CDR3 is TGTGCCAGCAGTTTCGGGGGGAACTACGAGCAGTACTTC. The full variable domain, in which reference TRBV28 and TRBJ2-7 provide the parts outside the CDR3, is DVKVTQSSRYLVKRTGEKVFLECVQDMDHENMFWYRQDPGLGLRLIYFSYDVKMKEKGDIPEGYSVSREKKERFSLILESASTNQTSMYLCASSFGGNYEQYFGPGTRLTVT.

This clone was observed a few times. The chain employs TRBV11-3 and TRBJ2-7; 7 nucleotides line up with TRBD1. CDR3 length: 13 residues. The J segment lost 2 bases and the V segment lost 3 bases, leaving 1 base of the junction unmatched. Per the germline V gene, CDR1 is SGHNT and CDR2 is YENEEA. CDR3 DNA: TGTGCCAGCAGCTTTGGGACAGCCTACGAGCAGTACTTC. It specifies CASSFGTAYEQYF.

The rearrangement uses TRBV19 and TRBJ1-1; D may be TRBD1 (5 bases). The CDR3 is made up of 19 amino acids. V was shortened by 3 bases and J by 3 bases, with 26 bases between the two germline ends. Germline CDR1 reads LNHDA; CDR2 reads SQIVND (reference sequence). CDR3 in DNA: TGTGCCAGTAGTATCTATCATAACAAAAGGCAGGGAGAGGACACTGAAGCTTTCTTT. Protein sequence: CASSIYHNKRQGEDTEAFF.